The T cell receptor (beta chain) described here comes from a study of early T cells in non-severe SARS-CoV-2 infection. This clonotype was observed a few times. The CDR3 runs to 15 residues. Germline trimming cut 1 base from V and 4 bases from J; bases unmatched to any gene: 4. A single record per CDR3 protein comes from TCRdb applying MiXCR to the 5' RACE reads. The table has around 82,000 distinct CDR3 sequences, 11% seen once. The specimen sequenced was whole blood. This sequence joins TRBV12-3 or TRBV12-4 and TRBJ1-1, with 9 bases that match TRBD1. The origin of this receptor is an adult who was a healthcare worker with PCR-confirmed SARS-CoV-2 infection or an uninfected control (not recorded which). DNA of the CDR3: TGTGCCAGCAGTTTAGTAGGACAGGGGAGCACTGAAGCTTTCTTT. Translated, it gives CASSLVGQGSTEAFF.